One TCR beta chain is described in this entry. These data originate in a study of shared clonotypes between healthy human individuals. Per germline, CDR1 SGHAT and CDR2 FQNNGV. The CDR3 is 14 residues long. V trimming: 5 bases; J trimming: 2 bases; junction bases outside the gene matches: 5. TCRdb keeps only in-frame clones here, not all; method: immunoSEQ multiplex PCR. The profile shows roughly 720,000 clones, 90% of them singletons. The chain uses TRBV11-2 and TRBJ2-7, with TRBD2 matching 8 bases. This clonotype originated in a man younger than 35 in good health. Some clones in this sample may be carry-over from other donors' samples. Sequencing was performed on memory CD8+ T cells from PBMCs. Subset specified: CD45RO+ cells pooled with CCR7-negative TemRA cells. The CDR3 protein is CASSLAGKTYEQYF. Written as DNA, the CDR3 is TGTGCCAGCAGCCTAGCGGGTAAAACCTACGAGCAGTACTTC.